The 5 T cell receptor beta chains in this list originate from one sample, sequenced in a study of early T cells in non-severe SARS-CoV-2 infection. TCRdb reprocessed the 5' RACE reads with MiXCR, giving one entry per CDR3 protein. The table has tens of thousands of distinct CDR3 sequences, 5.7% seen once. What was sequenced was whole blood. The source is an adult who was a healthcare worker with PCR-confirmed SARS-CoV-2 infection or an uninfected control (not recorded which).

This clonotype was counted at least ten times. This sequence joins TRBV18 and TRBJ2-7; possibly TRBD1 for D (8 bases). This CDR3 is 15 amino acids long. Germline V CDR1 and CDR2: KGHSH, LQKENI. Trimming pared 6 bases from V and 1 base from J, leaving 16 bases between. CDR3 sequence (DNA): TGTGCCAGCTCCGCCGGACAGGGAGGGTCCTACGAGCAGTACTTC. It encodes CASSAGQGGSYEQYF.

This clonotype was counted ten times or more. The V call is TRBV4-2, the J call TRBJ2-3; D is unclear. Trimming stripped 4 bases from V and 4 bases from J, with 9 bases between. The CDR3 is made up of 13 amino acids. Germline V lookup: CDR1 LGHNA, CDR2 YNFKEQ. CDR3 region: CASSPLAADTQYF. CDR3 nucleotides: TGTGCCAGCAGCCCATTAGCCGCAGATACGCAGTATTTT.

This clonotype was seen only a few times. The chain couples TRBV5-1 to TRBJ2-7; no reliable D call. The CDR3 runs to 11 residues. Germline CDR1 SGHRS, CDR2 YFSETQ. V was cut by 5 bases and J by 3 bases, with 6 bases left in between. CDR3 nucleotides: TGCGCCAGCAGTATGGGCTACGAGCAGTACTTC. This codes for CASSMGYEQYF.

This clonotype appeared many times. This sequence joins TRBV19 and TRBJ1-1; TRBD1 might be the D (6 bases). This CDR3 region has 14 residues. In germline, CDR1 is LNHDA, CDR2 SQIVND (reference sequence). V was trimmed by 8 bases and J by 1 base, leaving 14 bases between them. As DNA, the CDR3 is TGTGCCAGTTCTCCCCAGGGGACGAACACTGAAGCTTTCTTT. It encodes CASSPQGTNTEAFF.

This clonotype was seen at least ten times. Here the CDR3 DNA reads TGTGCCAGCAGCCCGGAAAACGGGGTAGCGGCAGATACGCAGTATTTT. This sequence encodes CASSPENGVAADTQYF. V gene TRBV7-2 combines with J gene TRBJ2-3, with a possible D match to TRBD2 (6 bases). The CDR3 consists of 16 residues. The V gene's germline CDR1 is SGHTA and CDR2 FQGNSA. V lost 5 bases and J lost 4, with 19 bases in between.